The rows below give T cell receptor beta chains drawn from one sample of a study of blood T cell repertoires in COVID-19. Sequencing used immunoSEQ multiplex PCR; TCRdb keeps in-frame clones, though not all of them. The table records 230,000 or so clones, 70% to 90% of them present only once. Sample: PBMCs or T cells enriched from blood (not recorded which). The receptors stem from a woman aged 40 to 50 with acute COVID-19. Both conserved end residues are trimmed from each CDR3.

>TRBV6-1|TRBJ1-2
ASSEVRGDGYT
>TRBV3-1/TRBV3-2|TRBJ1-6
ASSQNGVTRGSLH
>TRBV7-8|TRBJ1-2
ASSWTDRGYAGYT
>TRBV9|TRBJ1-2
ASSGSGTGGRGYT
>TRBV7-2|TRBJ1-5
ASSSRAGNQPQH
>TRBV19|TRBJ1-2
ASTLDSSGRGGYT
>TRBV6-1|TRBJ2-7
ASSEVQYSGNEQY
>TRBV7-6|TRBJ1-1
ASSGRGGANTEAF
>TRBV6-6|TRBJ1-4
VSRVDGATNEKLF
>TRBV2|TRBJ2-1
ASSERTGEQF
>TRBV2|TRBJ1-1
ASNRRQATNTEAF